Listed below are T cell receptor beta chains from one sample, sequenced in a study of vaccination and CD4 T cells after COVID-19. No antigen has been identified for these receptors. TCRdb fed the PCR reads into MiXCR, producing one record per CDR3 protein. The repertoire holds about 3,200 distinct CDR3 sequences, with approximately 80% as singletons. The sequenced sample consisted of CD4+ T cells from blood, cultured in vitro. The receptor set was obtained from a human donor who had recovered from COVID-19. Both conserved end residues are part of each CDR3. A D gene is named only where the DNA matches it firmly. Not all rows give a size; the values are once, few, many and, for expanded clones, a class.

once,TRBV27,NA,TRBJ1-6,TGTGCCAGCAGTTTATCGAGGACAAAACAGAATTCACCCCTCCACTTT,CASSLSRTKQNSPLHF
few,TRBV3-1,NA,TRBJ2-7,TGTGCCAGCAGCCAAGCATTACGACTGTCGGGCGAGCAGTACTTC,CASSQALRLSGEQYF
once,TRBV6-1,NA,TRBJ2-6,TGTGCCAGCAAAGCTGGGGCCAACGTCCTGACTTTC,CASKAGANVLTF
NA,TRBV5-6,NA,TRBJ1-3,TGTGCCAGCAGTGACCTAAGGGGGAGCTCTGGAAACACCATATATTTT,CASSDLRGSSGNTIYF
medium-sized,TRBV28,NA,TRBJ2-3,TGTGCCAGCAGTTTAGGCTCGGCAGATACGCAGTATTTT,CASSLGSADTQYF
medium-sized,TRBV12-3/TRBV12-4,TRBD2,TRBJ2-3,TGTGCCAGCAGTTTATTTGCGGGGGGGACCACAGATACGCAGTATTTT,CASSLFAGGTTDTQYF
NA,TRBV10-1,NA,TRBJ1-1,TGCGCCAGCAGTAGGGTGGCCGCCGCAGGGCGGGATACTGAAGCTTTCTTT,CASSRVAAAGRDTEAFF
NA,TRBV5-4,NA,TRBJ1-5,TGTGCCAGCAGCTTAGGGGGTAATAGCAATCAGCCCCAGCATTTT,CASSLGGNSNQPQHF
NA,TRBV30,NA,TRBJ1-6,TGTGCCTGGAGTACTTGGCTGAGCCCAGGTAATTCACCCCTCCACTTT,CAWSTWLSPGNSPLHF
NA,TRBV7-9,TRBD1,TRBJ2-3,TGTGCCAGCAGCTATGGACAGGGGACCACAGATACGCAGTATTTT,CASSYGQGTTDTQYF
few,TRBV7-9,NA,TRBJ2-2,TGTGCCAGCAGCATGAGGACACTGCCCACCGGGGAGCTGTTTTTT,CASSMRTLPTGELFF
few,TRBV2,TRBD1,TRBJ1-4,TGTGCCAGCAGTGAGGACAGGGTTGGGAATGAAAAACTGTTTTTT,CASSEDRVGNEKLFF
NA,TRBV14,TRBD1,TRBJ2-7,TGTGCCAGCAGCCGCAAAACCGGGACAGGGTGGCACGAGCAGTACTTC,CASSRKTGTGWHEQYF
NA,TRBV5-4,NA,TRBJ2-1,TGTGCCAGCAGCCCTAGAAATGGCAATGAGCAGTTCTTC,CASSPRNGNEQFF
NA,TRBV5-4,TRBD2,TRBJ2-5,TGTGCCAGCAGCCGTCCTAGCGGGGGGACTCAAGAGACCCAGTACTTC,CASSRPSGGTQETQYF
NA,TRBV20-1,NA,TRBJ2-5,TGCAGTGCTAGAGATGGGCGCGGGGCCGGGGAGACCCAGTACTTC,CSARDGRGAGETQYF
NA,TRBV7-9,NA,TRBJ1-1,TGTGCCAGCAGCCTAGACAGATGGGACACTGAAGCTTTCTTT,CASSLDRWDTEAFF
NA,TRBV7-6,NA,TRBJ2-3,TGTGCCAGCAGCGCATTCACAGATACGCAGTATTTT,CASSAFTDTQYF
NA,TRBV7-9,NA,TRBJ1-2,TGTGCCAGCAGCTTAGGGGGCCGGTTCTATGGCTACACCTTC,CASSLGGRFYGYTF
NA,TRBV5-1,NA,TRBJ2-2,TGCGCCAGCAGCTTGGTAGCAAGGACCGGGGAGCTGTTTTTT,CASSLVARTGELFF
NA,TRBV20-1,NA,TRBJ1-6,TGCAGTGCTAGAGATACGAGGGCGTATAGCTCCTATAATTCACCCCTCCACTTT,CSARDTRAYSSYNSPLHF
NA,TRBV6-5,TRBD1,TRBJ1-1,TGTGCCAGCAGTTACTCGAACAGGGGCTCCATGAACACTGAAGCTTTCTTT,CASSYSNRGSMNTEAFF
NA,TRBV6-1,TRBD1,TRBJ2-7,TGTGCCAGCAGTGGATACGACAGGGCTTCCTACGAGCAGTACTTC,CASSGYDRASYEQYF
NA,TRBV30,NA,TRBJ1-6,TGTGCCTGGAGTGTTGGGGGCCTATCAAATTCACCCCTCCACTTT,CAWSVGGLSNSPLHF
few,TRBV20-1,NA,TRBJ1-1,TGCAGTGCTAGAGATTCGCCCACCCTTAGGGCTTTCTTT,CSARDSPTLRAFF
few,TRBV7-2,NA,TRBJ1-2,TGTGCCAGCAGCTTATCGATAAGAAGCGCGCAATTACATGGCTACACCTTC,CASSLSIRSAQLHGYTF
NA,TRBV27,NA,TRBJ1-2,TGTGCCAGCAGTTTCGGCCAGGGTAATATGGGCTACACCTTC,CASSFGQGNMGYTF
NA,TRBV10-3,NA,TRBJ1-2,TGTGCCATCAGTAAACAGAGCTTCTATGGCTACACCTTC,CAISKQSFYGYTF
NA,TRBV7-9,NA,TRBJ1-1,TGTGCCAGCAGCTGGGCTGGCAGTAGGGGCACTGAAGCTTTCTTT,CASSWAGSRGTEAFF
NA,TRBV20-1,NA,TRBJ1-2,TGCAGTGCTGGGGGAGGGTTAGGGGGGCCGAACTATGGCTACACCTTC,CSAGGGLGGPNYGYTF
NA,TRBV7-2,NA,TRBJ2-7,TGTGCCAGCAGCCAAGCTTCCGGGACAAATACCTACGAGCAGTACTTC,CASSQASGTNTYEQYF
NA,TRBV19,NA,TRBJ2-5,TGTGCCAGTAGTATTCGGGAGACCCAGTACTTC,CASSIRETQYF
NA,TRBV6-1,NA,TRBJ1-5,TGTGCCAGCAGTGAGACCCCCAATCAGCCCCAGCATTTT,CASSETPNQPQHF
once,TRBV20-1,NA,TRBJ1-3,TGCAGTGCTACAAACCCACGGGGGGCTGGAAACACCATATATTTT,CSATNPRGAGNTIYF
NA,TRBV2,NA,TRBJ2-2,TGTGCCAGCAGGGGGGGGCAGGATATCGGGGAGCTGTTTTTT,CASRGGQDIGELFF
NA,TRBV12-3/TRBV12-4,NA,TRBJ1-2,TGTGCCAGCAGTTTACAGACGGTAGCTAACTATGGCTACACCTTC,CASSLQTVANYGYTF
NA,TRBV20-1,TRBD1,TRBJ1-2,TGCAGTGCTAGAGAGGCCCGACAGGGCTATGGCTACACCTTC,CSAREARQGYGYTF
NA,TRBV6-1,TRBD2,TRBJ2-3,TGTGCCAGCAGTGCCCCCGGGAGCGGGAGCTCGTATACGCAGTATTTT,CASSAPGSGSSYTQYF
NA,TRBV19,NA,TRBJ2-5,TGTGCCAGTAGTCTACTACAGGCCGGGGAGACCCAGTACTTC,CASSLLQAGETQYF
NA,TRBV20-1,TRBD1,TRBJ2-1,TGCAGTGCCGCCGGGGACAGAGAGCAGTTCTTC,CSAAGDREQFF
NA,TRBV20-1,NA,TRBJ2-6,TGCAGTGCGCCGGCAGTCTCTGGGGCCAACGTCCTGACTTTC,CSAPAVSGANVLTF
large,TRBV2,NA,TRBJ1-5,TGTGCCAGCAGTGAAGCAAGGGGTCAGCCCCAGCATTTT,CASSEARGQPQHF
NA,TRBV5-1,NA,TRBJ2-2,TGCGCCAGCAGCTTACCCGGGGCCCTGAACACCGGGGAGCTGTTTTTT,CASSLPGALNTGELFF
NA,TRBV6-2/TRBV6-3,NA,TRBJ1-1,TGTGCCAGCAGACGCCCGAACGGGGCGGGGACTGAAGCTTTCTTT,CASRRPNGAGTEAFF
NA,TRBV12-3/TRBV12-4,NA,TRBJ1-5,TGTGCCAGCAGTTTTGGGGGTCAGCCCCAGCATTTT,CASSFGGQPQHF
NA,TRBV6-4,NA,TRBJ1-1,TGTGCCAGCAGGGACGACAGTTCGAACACTGAAGCTTTCTTT,CASRDDSSNTEAFF
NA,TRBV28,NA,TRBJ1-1,TGTGCCAGCAGGGAATCAGGGAGGAACACTGAAGCTTTCTTT,CASRESGRNTEAFF